The 4 T cell receptor beta chains given below trace back to one sample, sequenced in a study of T cells in women clearing cervical HPV infection. Generated by immunoSEQ multiplex PCR, the TCRdb table keeps only in-frame clones and is missing some. Here the sample table reports over 30,000 clones. Material: blood buffy coat. All receptors come from a woman between 18 and 70 years old with a cervical HPV16 infection that either progressed to CIN3+ or cleared (not recorded which).

As for this clone: Read coverage stops 3 residues before the CDR3 terminus; the germline J gene supplies the remainder. The J gene is TRBJ2-7, the V gene TRBV10-3, with D uncertain. In germline, CDR1 is ENHRY, CDR2 SYGVKD. This CDR3 spans 11 amino acids. V was shortened by 6 bases and J by 3 bases, with 6 bases between the two germline ends. The sequenced CDR3 bases are TGTGCCATCAGACAGCACTACGAG. Encoded protein: CAIRQHYE. The whole CDR3 region reads CAIRQHYEQYF.

On this clone: Coverage ceases 3 residues before the CDR3 finishes, and the germline J gene fills in the end. The chain has TRBV18 and TRBJ1-6, with TRBD1 as a possible D gene (5 bases). Germline V gene data show CDR1 as KGHSH and CDR2 as LQKENI. Between the trimmed V and J ends, which lost 9 bases and 6 bases, there was a span of 12 bases. The CDR3 contains 13 residues. CDR3 DNA, as far as it was read: TGTGCCAGTTCCGGCGGGGGTAATTCACCC. This sequence encodes CASSGGGNSP. The whole CDR3 reads CASSGGGNSPLHF.

Note on this clone: The read finishes 3 residues shy of the CDR3 end, and the germline J gene is used to complete it. V usage is TRBV5-6 and J usage is TRBJ1-2, with D perhaps TRBD1 (6 bases). The CDR3 spans 14 residues. CDR1 and CDR2 (germline): SGHDT, YYEEEE. The germline V and J ends were trimmed by 0 bases and 5 bases, with 11 bases remaining between them. The covered CDR3 bases are TGTGCCAGCAGCTTGGGACAGGCCTTGTATGGC. It codes for CASSLGQALYG. The entire CDR3 protein is CASSLGQALYGYTF.

Note on this clone: With the read ending 3 residues before the CDR3 end, the germline J gene is used to fill in that end. The rearrangement joins TRBV18 to TRBJ1-2; a possible D gene is TRBD1 (5 bases). This CDR3 has 15 amino acids. CDR1 and CDR2 (germline): KGHSH, LQKENI. V gave up 2 bases and J gave up 3 bases, with 13 bases separating them. The CDR3 bases that were read are TGTGCCAGCTCACCAGGATCTGAGGGGTACTATGGC. This gives the protein CASSPGSEGYYG. The entire CDR3 sequence reads CASSPGSEGYYGYTF.